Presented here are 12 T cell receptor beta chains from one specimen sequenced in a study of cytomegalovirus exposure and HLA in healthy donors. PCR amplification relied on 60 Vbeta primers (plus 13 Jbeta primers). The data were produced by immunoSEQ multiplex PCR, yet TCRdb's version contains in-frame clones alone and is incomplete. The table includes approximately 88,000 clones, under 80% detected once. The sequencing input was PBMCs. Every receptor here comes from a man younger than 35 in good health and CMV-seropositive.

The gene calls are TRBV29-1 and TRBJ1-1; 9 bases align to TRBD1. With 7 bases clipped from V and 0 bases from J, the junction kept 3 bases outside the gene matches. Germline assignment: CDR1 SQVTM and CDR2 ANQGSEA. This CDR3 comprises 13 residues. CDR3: CSARTGVNTEAFF. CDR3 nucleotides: TGCAGCGCTAGGACAGGGGTGAACACTGAAGCTTTCTTT.

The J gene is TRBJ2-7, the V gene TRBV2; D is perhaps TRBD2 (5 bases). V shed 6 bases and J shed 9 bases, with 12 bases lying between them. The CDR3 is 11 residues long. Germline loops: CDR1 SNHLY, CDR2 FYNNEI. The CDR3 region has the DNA TGTGCCAGCAGACTAGAAAGTTTGCAGTACTTC. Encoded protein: CASRLESLQYF.

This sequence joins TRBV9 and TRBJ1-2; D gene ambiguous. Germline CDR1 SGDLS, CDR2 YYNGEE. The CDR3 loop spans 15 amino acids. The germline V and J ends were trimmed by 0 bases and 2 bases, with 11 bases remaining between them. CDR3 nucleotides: TGTGCCAGCAGCGTAGGGGCACCGCTAAACTATGGCTACACCTTC. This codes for CASSVGAPLNYGYTF. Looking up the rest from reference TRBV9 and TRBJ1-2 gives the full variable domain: DSGVTQTPKHLITATGQRVTLRCSPRSGDLSVYWYQQSLDQGLQFLIQYYNGEERAKGNILERFSAQQFPDLHSELNLSSLELGDSALYFCASSVGAPLNYGYTFGSGTRLTVV.

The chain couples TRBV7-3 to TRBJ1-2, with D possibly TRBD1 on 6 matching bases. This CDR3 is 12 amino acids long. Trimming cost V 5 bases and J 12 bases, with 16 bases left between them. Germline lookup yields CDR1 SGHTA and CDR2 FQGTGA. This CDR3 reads CASSPGSGGHTF. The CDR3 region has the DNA TGTGCCAGCAGCCCCGGGTCGGGGGGCCACACCTTC.

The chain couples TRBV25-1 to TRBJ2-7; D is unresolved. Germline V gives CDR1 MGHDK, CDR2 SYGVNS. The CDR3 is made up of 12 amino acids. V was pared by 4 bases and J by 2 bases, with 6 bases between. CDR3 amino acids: CASSAGTYEQYF. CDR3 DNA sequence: TGTGCCAGCAGTGCGGGTACCTACGAGCAGTACTTC.

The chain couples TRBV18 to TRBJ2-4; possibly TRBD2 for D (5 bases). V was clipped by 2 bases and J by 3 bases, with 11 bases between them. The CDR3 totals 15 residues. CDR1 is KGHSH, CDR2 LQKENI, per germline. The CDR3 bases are TGTGCCAGCTCACCAAAGGGAGCCTTCAAAAACATTCAGTACTTC. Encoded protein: CASSPKGAFKNIQYF.

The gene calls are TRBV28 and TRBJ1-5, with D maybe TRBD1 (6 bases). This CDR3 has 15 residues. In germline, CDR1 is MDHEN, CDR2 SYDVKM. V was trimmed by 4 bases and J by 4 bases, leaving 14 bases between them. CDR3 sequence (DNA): TGTGCCAGCAGTTGGGGCGCGGGGGCTAATCAGCCCCAGCATTTT. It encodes CASSWGAGANQPQHF.

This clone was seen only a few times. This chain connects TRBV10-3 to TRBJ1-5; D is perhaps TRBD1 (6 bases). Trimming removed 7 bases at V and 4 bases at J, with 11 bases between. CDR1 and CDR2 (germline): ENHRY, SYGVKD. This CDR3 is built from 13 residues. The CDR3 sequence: CAINRDINQPQHF. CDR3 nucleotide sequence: TGTGCCATCAATAGGGACATTAATCAGCCCCAGCATTTT.

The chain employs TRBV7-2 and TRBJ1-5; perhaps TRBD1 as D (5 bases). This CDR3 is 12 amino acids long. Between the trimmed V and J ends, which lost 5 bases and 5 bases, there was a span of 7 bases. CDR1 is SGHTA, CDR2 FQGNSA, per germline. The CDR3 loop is CASSDRDQPQHF. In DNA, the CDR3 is TGTGCCAGCAGCGACAGAGATCAGCCCCAGCATTTT. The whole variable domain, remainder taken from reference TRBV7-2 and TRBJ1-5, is GAGVSQSPSNKVTEKGKDVELRCDPISGHTALYWYRQSLGQGLEFLIYFQGNSAPDKSGLPSDRFSAERTGGSVSTLTIQRTQQEDSAVYLCASSDRDQPQHFGDGTRLSIL.

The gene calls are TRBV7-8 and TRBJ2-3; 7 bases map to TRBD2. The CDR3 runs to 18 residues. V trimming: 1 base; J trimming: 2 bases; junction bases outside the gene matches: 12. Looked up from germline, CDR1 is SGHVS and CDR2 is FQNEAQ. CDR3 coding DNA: TGTGCCAGCAGCTTAGGTCCCCCGACGGCGGGGGACACAGATACGCAGTATTTT. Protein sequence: CASSLGPPTAGDTDTQYF.

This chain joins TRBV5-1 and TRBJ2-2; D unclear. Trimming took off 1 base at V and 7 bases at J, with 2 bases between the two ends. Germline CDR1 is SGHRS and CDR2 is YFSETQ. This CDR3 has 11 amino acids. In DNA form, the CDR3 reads TGCGCCAGCAGCTTGCTCGGGGAGCTGTTTTTT. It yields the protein CASSLLGELFF. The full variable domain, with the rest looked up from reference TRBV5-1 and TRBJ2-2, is KAGVTQTPRYLIKTRGQQVTLSCSPISGHRSVSWYQQTPGQGLQFLFEYFSETQRNKGNFPGRFSGRQFSNSRSEMNVSTLELGDSALYLCASSLLGELFFGEGSRLTVL.

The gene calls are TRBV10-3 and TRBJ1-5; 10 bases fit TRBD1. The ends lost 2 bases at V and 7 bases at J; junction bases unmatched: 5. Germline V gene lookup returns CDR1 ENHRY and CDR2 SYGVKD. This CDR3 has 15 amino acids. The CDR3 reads CAISETPGQGQPQHF. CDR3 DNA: TGTGCCATCAGTGAGACCCCGGGACAGGGGCAGCCCCAGCATTTT.